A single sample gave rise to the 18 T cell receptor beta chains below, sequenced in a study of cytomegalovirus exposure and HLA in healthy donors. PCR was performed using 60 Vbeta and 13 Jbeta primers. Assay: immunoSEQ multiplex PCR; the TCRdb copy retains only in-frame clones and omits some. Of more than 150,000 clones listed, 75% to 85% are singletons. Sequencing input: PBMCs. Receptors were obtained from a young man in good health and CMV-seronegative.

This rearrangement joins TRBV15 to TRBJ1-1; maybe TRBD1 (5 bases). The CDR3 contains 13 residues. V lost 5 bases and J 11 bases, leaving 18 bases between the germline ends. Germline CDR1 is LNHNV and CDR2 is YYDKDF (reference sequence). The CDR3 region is CATSPGGGRWAFF. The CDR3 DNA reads TGTGCCACCAGCCCGGGCGGGGGAAGATGGGCTTTCTTT.

This chain's CDR3 is CASSPGQGTTQPQHF. CDR3 nucleotides: TGTGCCAGCTCACCAGGACAGGGAACGACTCAGCCCCAGCATTTT. The chain carries TRBV18 and TRBJ1-5, with TRBD1 matching 8 bases. V shed 2 bases and J 6 bases; nucleotides not matched to a gene: 6. CDR1 is KGHSH and CDR2 is LQKENI in the germline V gene. CDR3 size: 15 residues.

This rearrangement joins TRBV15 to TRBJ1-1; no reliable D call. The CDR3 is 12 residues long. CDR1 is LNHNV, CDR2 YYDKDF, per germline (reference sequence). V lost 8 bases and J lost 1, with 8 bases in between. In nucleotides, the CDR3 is TGTGCCACCGAAGCAAGGAACACTGAAGCTTTCTTT. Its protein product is CATEARNTEAFF.

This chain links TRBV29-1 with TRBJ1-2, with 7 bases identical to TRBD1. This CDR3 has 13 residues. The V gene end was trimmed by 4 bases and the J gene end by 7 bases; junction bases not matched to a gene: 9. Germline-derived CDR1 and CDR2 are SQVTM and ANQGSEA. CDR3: CSVARRQGGGYTF. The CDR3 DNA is TGCAGCGTTGCCAGGCGGCAGGGGGGTGGCTACACCTTC.

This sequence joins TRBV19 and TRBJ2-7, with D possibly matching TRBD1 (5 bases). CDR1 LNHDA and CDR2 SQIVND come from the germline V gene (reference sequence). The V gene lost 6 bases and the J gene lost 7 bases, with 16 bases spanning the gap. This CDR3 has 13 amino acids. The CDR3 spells CASRSAAPGEQYF. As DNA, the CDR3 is TGTGCCAGTAGGTCGGCAGCCCCAGGGGAGCAGTACTTC.

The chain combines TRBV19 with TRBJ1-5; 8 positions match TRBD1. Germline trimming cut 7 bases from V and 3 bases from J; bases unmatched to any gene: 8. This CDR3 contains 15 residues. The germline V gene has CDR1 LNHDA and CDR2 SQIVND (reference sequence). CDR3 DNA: TGTGCCAGTACCCCCGGGACAGGCTACAATCAGCCCCAGCATTTT. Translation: CASTPGTGYNQPQHF. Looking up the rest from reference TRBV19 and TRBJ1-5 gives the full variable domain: DGGITQSPKYLFRKEGQNVTLSCEQNLNHDAMYWYRQDPGQGLRLIYYSQIVNDFQKGDIAEGYSVSREKKESFPLTVTSAQKNPTAFYLCASTPGTGYNQPQHFGDGTRLSIL.

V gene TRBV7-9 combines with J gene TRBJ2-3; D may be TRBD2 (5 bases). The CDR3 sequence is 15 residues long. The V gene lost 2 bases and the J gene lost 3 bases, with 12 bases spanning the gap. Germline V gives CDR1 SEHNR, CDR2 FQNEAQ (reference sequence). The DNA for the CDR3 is TGTGCCAGCAGCTTACGGCCGGGGATTACAGATACGCAGTATTTT. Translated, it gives CASSLRPGITDTQYF.

CDR3 loop: CASSVGGPATHEQYF. CDR3 DNA sequence: TGTGCCAGCAGCGTGGGGGGACCAGCAACCCACGAGCAGTACTTC. The chain is built from TRBV9 and TRBJ2-7, with D tentatively TRBD2 (6 bases). Trimming cost V 2 bases and J 5 bases, with 17 bases left between them. CDR3 length: 15 amino acids. Per germline, CDR1 SGDLS and CDR2 YYNGEE.

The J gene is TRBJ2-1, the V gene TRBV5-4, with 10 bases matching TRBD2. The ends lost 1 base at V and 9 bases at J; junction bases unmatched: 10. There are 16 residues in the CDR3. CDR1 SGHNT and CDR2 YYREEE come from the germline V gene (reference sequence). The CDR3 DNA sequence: TGTGCCAGCAGCTTGAGGGGACTAGCGAAGAGGAGTGAGCAGTTCTTC. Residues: CASSLRGLAKRSEQFF.

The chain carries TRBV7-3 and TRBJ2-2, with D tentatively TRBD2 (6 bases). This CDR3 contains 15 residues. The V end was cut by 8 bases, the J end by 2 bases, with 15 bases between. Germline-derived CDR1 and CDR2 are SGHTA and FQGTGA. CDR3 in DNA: TGTGCCAGCGGGCCGGCGGGGTACAACACCGGGGAGCTGTTTTTT. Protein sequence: CASGPAGYNTGELFF.

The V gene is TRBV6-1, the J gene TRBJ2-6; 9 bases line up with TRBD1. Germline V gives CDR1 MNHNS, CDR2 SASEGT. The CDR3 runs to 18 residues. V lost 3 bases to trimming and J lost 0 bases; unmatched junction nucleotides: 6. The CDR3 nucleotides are TGTGCCAGCAGTGACCGGGACAGGGTTTTCTCTGGGGCCAACGTCCTGACTTTC. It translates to CASSDRDRVFSGANVLTF.

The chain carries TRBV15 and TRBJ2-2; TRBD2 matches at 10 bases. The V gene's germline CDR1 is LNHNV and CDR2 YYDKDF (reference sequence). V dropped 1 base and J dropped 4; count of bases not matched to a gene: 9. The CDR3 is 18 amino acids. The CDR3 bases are TGTGCCACCAGCAGAGGGGAAAGCGGGGGGGCCTCCACCGGGGAGCTGTTTTTT. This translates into CATSRGESGGASTGELFF.

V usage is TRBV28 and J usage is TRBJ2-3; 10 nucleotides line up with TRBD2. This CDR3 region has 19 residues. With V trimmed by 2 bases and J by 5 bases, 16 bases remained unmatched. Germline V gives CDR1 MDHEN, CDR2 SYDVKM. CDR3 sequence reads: CASSLKGSGGGPSGDTQYF. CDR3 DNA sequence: TGTGCCAGCAGTTTAAAGGGCAGCGGGGGGGGACCTTCCGGAGATACGCAGTATTTT. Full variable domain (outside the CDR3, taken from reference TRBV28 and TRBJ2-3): DVKVTQSSRYLVKRTGEKVFLECVQDMDHENMFWYRQDPGLGLRLIYFSYDVKMKEKGDIPEGYSVSREKKERFSLILESASTNQTSMYLCASSLKGSGGGPSGDTQYFGPGTRLTVL.

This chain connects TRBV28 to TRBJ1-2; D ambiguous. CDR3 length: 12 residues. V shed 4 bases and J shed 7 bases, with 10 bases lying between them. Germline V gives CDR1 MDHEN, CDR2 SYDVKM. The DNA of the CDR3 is TGTGCCAGCAGTTACTCTAGTTTTGGCTACACCTTC. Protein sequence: CASSYSSFGYTF.

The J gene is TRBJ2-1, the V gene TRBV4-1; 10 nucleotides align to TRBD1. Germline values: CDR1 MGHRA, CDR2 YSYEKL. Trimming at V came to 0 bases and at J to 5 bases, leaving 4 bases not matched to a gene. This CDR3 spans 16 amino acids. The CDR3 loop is CASSQDPGQGNNEQFF. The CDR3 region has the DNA TGCGCCAGCAGCCAAGACCCGGGACAGGGGAACAATGAGCAGTTCTTC.

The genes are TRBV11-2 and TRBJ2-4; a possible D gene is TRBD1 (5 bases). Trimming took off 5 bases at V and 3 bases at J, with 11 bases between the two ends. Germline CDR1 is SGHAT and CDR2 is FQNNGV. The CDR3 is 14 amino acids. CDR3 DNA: TGTGCCAGCAGCGGTGACAGATTCAAAAACATTCAGTACTTC. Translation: CASSGDRFKNIQYF.

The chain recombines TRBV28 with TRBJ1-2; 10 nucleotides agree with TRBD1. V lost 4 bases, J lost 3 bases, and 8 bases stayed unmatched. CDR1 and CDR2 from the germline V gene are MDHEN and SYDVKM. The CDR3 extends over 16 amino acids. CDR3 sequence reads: CASSWTGGKVDYGYTF. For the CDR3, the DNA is TGTGCCAGCAGTTGGACAGGGGGTAAAGTTGACTATGGCTACACCTTC.

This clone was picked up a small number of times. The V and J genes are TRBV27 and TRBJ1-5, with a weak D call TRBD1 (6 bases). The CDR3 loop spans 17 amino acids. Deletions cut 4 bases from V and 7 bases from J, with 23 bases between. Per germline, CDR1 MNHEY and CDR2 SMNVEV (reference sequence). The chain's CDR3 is CASSSSREQGLRQPQHF. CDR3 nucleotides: TGTGCCAGCAGTTCCTCCAGGGAACAGGGTCTCAGGCAGCCCCAGCATTTT.